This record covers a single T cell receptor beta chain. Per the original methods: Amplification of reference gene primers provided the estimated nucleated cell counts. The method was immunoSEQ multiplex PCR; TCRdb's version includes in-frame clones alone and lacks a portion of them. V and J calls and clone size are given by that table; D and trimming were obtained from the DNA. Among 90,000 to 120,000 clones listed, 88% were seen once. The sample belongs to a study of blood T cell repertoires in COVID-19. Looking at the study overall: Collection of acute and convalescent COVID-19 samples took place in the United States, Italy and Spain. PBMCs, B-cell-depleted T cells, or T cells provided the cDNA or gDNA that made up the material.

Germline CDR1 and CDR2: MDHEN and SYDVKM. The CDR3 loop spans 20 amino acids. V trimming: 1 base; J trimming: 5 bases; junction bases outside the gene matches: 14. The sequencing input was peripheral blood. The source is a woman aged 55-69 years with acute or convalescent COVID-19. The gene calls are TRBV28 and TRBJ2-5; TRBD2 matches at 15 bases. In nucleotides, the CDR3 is TGTGCCAGCAGTTTATTTCGCGGACTAGCGGGAGGGCCTAGCCCGGAGACCCAGTACTTC. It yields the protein CASSLFRGLAGGPSPETQYF.